Described below is a single T cell receptor beta chain sequence and its context. The CDR3 consists of 14 residues. Germline CDR1 and CDR2: SGHNT and YYREEE (reference sequence). V dropped 6 bases and J dropped 7; count of bases not matched to a gene: 10. This entry is derived from a study of blood T cell repertoires in COVID-19. Profiling relied on immunoSEQ multiplex PCR, and the TCRdb table lists in-frame clones only, not all of them. Of a few hundred thousand clones in the sample, around four fifths are singletons; the top ten hold approximately 4.7%. The sequence was obtained from a woman aged 45-60 years who had recovered from COVID-19. The chain couples TRBV5-4 to TRBJ2-3; 8 nucleotides line up with TRBD2. Sequenced: PBMCs or T cells enriched from blood (not recorded which). The CDR3 reads CASNPTAGDHTQYF. CDR3 nucleotide sequence: TGTGCCAGCAATCCGACAGCGGGAGATCATACGCAGTATTTT.